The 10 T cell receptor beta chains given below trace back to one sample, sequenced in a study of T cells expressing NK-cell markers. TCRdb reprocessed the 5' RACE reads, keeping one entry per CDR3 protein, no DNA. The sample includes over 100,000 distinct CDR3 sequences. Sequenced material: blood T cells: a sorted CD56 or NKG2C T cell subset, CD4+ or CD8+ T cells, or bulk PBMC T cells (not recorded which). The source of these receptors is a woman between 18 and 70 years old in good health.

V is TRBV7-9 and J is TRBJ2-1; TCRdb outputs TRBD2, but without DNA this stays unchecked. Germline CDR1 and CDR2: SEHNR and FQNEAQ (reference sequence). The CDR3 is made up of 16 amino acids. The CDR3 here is CASSLPVAGEGGEQFF.

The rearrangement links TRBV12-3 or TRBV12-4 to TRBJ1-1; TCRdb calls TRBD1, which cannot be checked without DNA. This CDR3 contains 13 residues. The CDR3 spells CASSPHRDTEAFF.

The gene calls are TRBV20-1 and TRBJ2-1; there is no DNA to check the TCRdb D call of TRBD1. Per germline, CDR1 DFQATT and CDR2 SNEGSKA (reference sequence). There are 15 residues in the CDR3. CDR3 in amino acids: CSAGPGVHSYNEQFF.

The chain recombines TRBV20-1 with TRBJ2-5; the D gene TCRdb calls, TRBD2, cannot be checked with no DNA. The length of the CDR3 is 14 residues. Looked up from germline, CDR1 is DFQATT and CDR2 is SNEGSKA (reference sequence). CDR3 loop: CSARTSGNQETQYF.

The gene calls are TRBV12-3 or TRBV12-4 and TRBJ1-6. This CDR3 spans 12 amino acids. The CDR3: CASSLRLSPLHF.

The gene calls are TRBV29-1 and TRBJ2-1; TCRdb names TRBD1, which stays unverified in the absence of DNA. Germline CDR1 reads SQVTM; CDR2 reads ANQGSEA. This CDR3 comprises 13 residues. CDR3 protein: CSAGQGSLNEQFF.

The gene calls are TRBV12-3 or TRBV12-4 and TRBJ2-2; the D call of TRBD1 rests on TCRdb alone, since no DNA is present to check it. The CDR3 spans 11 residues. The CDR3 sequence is CASSRAGELFF.

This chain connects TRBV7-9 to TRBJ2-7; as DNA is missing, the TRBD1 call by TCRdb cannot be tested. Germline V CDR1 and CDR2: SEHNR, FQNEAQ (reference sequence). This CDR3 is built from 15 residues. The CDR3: CASSPRDRGAYEQYF. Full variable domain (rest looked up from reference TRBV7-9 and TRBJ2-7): DTGVSQNPRHKITKRGQNVTFRCDPISEHNRLYWYRQTLGQGPEFLTYFQNEAQLEKSRLLSDRFSAERPKGSFSTLEIQRTEQGDSAMYLCASSPRDRGAYEQYFGPGTRLTVT.

CDR3: CSIPPGDAGYGYTF. The chain recombines TRBV29-1 with TRBJ1-2; TCRdb reports TRBD1, a call that lacks DNA to check it against. The CDR3 is 14 amino acids. The germline gives CDR1 SQVTM, CDR2 ANQGSEA. The variable domain in full, completed from reference TRBV29-1 and TRBJ1-2, reads SAVISQKPSRDICQRGTSLTIQCQVDSQVTMMFWYRQQPGQSLTLIATANQGSEATYESGFVIDKFPISRPNLTFSTLTVSNMSPEDSSIYLCSIPPGDAGYGYTFGSGTRLTVV.

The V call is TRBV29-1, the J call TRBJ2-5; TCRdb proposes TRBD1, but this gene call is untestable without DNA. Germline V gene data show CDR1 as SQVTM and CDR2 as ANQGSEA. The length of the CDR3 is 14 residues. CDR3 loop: CSVRDRAPVGTQYF. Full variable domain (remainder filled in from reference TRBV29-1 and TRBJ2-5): SAVISQKPSRDICQRGTSLTIQCQVDSQVTMMFWYRQQPGQSLTLIATANQGSEATYESGFVIDKFPISRPNLTFSTLTVSNMSPEDSSIYLCSVRDRAPVGTQYFGPGTRLLVL.